The table lists the clone carrying this T cell receptor beta chain with a count of one. This entry belongs to a study of blood T cell repertoires in COVID-19. Study information: Acute and convalescent COVID-19 specimens originated in the United States, Italy and Spain. From T cells, B-cell-depleted T cells, or PBMCs came the material, which was cDNA or gDNA.

The V gene's germline CDR1 is DFQATT and CDR2 SNEGSKA (reference sequence). Trimming cost V 3 bases and J 5 bases; bases outside gene matches: 9. The CDR3 sequence is 15 residues long. Recruited during active infection, patients (from Seattle) were subsequently followed longitudinally. Original processing methods: Researchers report that nucleated cell counts were estimated from reference gene primer amplification. Measured with immunoSEQ multiplex PCR; TCRdb has only the in-frame clones, and not every one. V, J and clone size are taken as reported in that table, and D and trimming were inferred from the DNA itself. The sample lists fewer than 200,000 clones, more than 75% occurring once.

Sequencing input: peripheral blood. V usage is TRBV20-1 and J usage is TRBJ1-1; 10 positions agree with TRBD1. The receptor comes from a woman aged 60 to 75 with COVID-19, enrolled during active disease. CDR3 DNA: TGCAGTGCTAGTCCCAAAGACAGGGGGCGGACTGAAGCTTTCTTT. Residues: CSASPKDRGRTEAFF.